This entry features one T cell receptor (beta chain) sequence. Per the study methods: Amplifying reference gene primers gave estimates of nucleated cell counts. Libraries were prepared by immunoSEQ multiplex PCR; TCRdb keeps only in-frame clonotypes and omits some of them. The V and J calls and clone size come from that table; D and trimming were worked out from the DNA. The profile shows 250,000 to 350,000 clones, around nine tenths of them singletons. The sample belongs to a study of blood T cell repertoires in COVID-19. About the research overall: The study drew acute and convalescent COVID-19 samples from the United States, Italy and Spain. T cells, B-cell-depleted T cells, or PBMCs provided the cDNA or gDNA that served as material.

The V gene lost 5 bases and the J gene lost 2 bases, with 12 bases spanning the gap. Germline V gene data show CDR1 as SGHTA and CDR2 as FQGNSA. The CDR3 covers 14 residues. The receptor was isolated from a woman aged 45-60 years with active or convalescent COVID-19. The chain uses TRBV7-2 and TRBJ1-1, with a tentative D call TRBD1 (5 bases). The sample was peripheral blood. CDR3 DNA sequence: TGTGCCAGCAGCGTACACAGGAGAAACACTGAAGCTTTCTTT. Amino acid sequence: CASSVHRRNTEAFF.